The subject of this entry is one T cell receptor (beta chain). The sample belongs to a study of T cell changes during pregnancy in multiple sclerosis. Using immunoSEQ multiplex PCR, the repertoire was profiled, and TCRdb retains in-frame clones only, with some absent. The table has approximately 100,000 clones, about nine tenths seen once. CDR1 SGHNT and CDR2 YENEEA come from the germline V gene. V was clipped by 4 bases and J by 4 bases, with 11 bases between them. The CDR3 has 14 residues. This TCR derives from a female donor with multiple sclerosis, enrolled in a pregnancy study. The V and J genes are TRBV11-3 and TRBJ2-1; perhaps TRBD1 as D (6 bases). Sample: peripheral blood, taken after pregnancy. CDR3: CASSSQGQYNEQFF. The CDR3, as DNA: TGTGCCAGCAGCTCCCAGGGGCAGTACAATGAGCAGTTCTTC.